The TCR beta chain under discussion was sequenced for a study of T cells after yellow fever vaccination. Study-wide points: Most clones from primary vaccination were detected again post-booster (roughly 95% CD4, about 88% CD8).

The sample holds many counts of this clonotype. The antigen is unknown. The germline V and J ends were trimmed by 4 bases and 4 bases, with 12 bases remaining between them. The CDR3 length is 13 residues. Germline V CDR1 and CDR2: DFQATT, SNEGSKA (reference sequence). Synthesis of TCR cDNA relied on 5'RACE template switching, which attached a universal primer site and UMIs. TCRdb reprocessed the 5' RACE reads via MiXCR and lists one record per CDR3 protein. The table records hundreds of thousands of distinct CDR3 sequences, about a fifth of them present only once. This chain uses TRBV20-1 with TRBJ2-3; either TRBD1 or TRBD2 may supply D (5 bases each). The input for sequencing was PBMCs, taken 15 days after the yellow fever booster vaccination. This TCR came from a man aged 25-45 years who received the YFV17D yellow fever vaccine. The CDR3 coding sequence is TGCAGTGCTACGGGACCCGGCGCAGATACGCAGTATTTT. It yields the protein CSATGPGADTQYF.